What follows describes a single T cell receptor (beta chain). Per germline, CDR1 LNHDA and CDR2 SQIVND (reference sequence). The CDR3 spans 17 residues. The V and J ends lost 5 bases and 1 base respectively, with 18 bases between them. These data are taken from a study of shared clonotypes between healthy human individuals. Around 220 ng DNA, approximately 31,000 T cell genomes, went into each sorted-subset replicate PCR. In the authors' workflow: With immunoSEQ giving junction-only sequences and no quality scores, filtering differed. Assay used: immunoSEQ multiplex PCR; TCRdb lists only in-frame clones, some missing. V and J calls plus clone size are reproduced from that table; the DNA served to infer D and trimming. The table has around 100,000 clones, roughly 70% seen once.

The sample taken for sequencing was memory CD8+ T cells sorted from blood. Subset in this sample: CD45RO+ cells pooled with CCR7-negative TemRA cells. This clonotype originated in a woman in her 30s in good health. The chain employs TRBV19 and TRBJ2-1; D unresolved. The CDR3 nucleotides are TGTGCCAGTAGTGACCGATTTTTAGGGCCTTCCTACAATGAGCAGTTCTTC. It is translated as CASSDRFLGPSYNEQFF.